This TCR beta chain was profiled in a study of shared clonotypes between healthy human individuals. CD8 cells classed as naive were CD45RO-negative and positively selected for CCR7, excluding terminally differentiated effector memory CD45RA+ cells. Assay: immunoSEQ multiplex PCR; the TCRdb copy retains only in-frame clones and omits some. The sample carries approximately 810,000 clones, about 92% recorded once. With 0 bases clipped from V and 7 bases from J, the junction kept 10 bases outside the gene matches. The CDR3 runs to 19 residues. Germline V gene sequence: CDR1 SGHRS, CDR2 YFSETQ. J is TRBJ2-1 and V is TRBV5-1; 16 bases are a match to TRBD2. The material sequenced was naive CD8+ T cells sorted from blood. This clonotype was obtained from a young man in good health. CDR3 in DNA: TGCGCCAGCAGCTTGGTGGGACTAGCGGGAGGGCCCGGGGAGAATGAGCAGTTCTTC. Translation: CASSLVGLAGGPGENEQFF.